This TCR beta chain was observed in a study of shared clonotypes between healthy human individuals. Overall study context: Used for every donor were three CD4 naive, three CD4 memory, two CD8 naive and one CD8 memory plate.

Assay: immunoSEQ multiplex PCR; the TCRdb copy retains only in-frame clones and omits some. The table shows hundreds of thousands of clones, with less than 97% occurring only once. Terminally differentiated effector memory CD45RA+ cells were excluded by CCR7 positive selection of CD45RO-negative cells. This TCR was sampled from a woman aged 25 to 39 in good health. The source material was naive CD8+ T cells sorted from blood.

The CDR3 sequence is CASRGWISGINEQFF. The CDR3 DNA reads as TGTGCCAGTAGAGGTTGGATTAGCGGGATCAATGAGCAGTTCTTC. The chain combines TRBV19 with TRBJ2-1; 8 nucleotides align to TRBD2. Germline V gene data show CDR1 as LNHDA and CDR2 as SQIVND (reference sequence). Trimming at V came to 6 bases and at J to 6 bases, leaving 10 bases not matched to a gene. The CDR3 covers 15 residues.